This passage covers 21 T cell receptor beta chains from one sample sequenced in a study of shared clonotypes between healthy human individuals. The table came from immunoSEQ multiplex PCR; TCRdb's copy has only in-frame clones and leaves some out. The sample has 2 million to 2.5 million clones, 92% seen once. The source material was naive CD4+ T cells from PBMCs. The subset denotes: CD45RA+ positively selected. The origin of the receptors is a man younger than 30 in good health. Some clones in this sample may be carry-over from other donors' samples.

The chain recombines TRBV5-1 with TRBJ2-3, with 8 bases identical to TRBD1. CDR3 length: 15 residues. J gave up 5 bases and V 7 bases, and 12 bases lay outside the gene matches. Germline CDR1 and CDR2: SGHRS and YFSETQ. The chain's CDR3 is CASSTGQVGRDTQYF. The CDR3 DNA sequence: TGCGCCAGCTCCACGGGACAGGTTGGTCGAGATACGCAGTATTTT. The complete variable domain, with remaining parts taken from reference TRBV5-1 and TRBJ2-3, reads KAGVTQTPRYLIKTRGQQVTLSCSPISGHRSVSWYQQTPGQGLQFLFEYFSETQRNKGNFPGRFSGRQFSNSRSEMNVSTLELGDSALYLCASSTGQVGRDTQYFGPGTRLTVL.

This clone was counted once. The chain has TRBV6-1 and TRBJ2-7; the D call may be TRBD1 or TRBD2 (5 bases each). The CDR3 has 14 residues. V dropped 6 bases and J dropped 6 bases, with 18 bases sitting between them. CDR1 is MNHNS, CDR2 SASEGT, per germline. The CDR3 sequence: CASRTGRRVSEQYF. The DNA of the CDR3 is TGTGCCAGCAGAACGGGACGCAGGGTGTCCGAGCAGTACTTC.

The chain joins TRBV2 to TRBJ2-7, with D possibly TRBD2 on 5 matching bases. The CDR3 totals 15 residues. Trimming removed 7 bases at V and 8 bases at J, with 24 bases between. Per the germline V gene, CDR1 is SNHLY and CDR2 is FYNNEI. CDR3 bases: TGTGCCAGCAAAACAAGGTTGCTAGCTCCTAGACAGCAGTACTTC. This codes for CASKTRLLAPRQQYF.

This CDR3 is CASGRQGAVGDTQYF. The CDR3 region has the DNA TGTGCCAGCGGGCGACAGGGGGCGGTGGGAGATACGCAGTATTTT. The chain couples TRBV6-1 to TRBJ2-3, with 10 bases aligning to TRBD1. From germline, CDR1 is MNHNS and CDR2 SASEGT. Trimming took 8 bases from V and 5 from J; bases not matched to a gene: 10. The CDR3 is 15 residues long.

The rearrangement links TRBV7-9 to TRBJ2-3, with D possibly TRBD2 on 6 matching bases. V lost 5 bases and J 5 bases, leaving 23 bases between the germline ends. Germline assignment: CDR1 SEHNR and CDR2 FQNEAQ (reference sequence). CDR3 length: 17 amino acids. The CDR3 DNA follows: TGTGCCAGCAGCCGAATAGGGCGGGAAGGTTTAAGAGATACGCAGTATTTT. Its protein is CASSRIGREGLRDTQYF.

V usage is TRBV30 and J usage is TRBJ2-3; 7 bases agree with TRBD1. Germline CDR1 and CDR2: GTSNPN and SVGIG (reference sequence). With 3 bases clipped from V and 0 bases from J, the junction kept 15 bases outside the gene matches. This CDR3 has 18 residues. The CDR3 sequence: CAWRARGGAAYSTDTQYF. As DNA, the CDR3 is TGTGCCTGGAGAGCGAGAGGGGGCGCGGCCTATAGCACAGATACGCAGTATTTT.

This clone came up once. The chain combines TRBV27 with TRBJ2-1; TRBD2 matches at 7 bases. The CDR3 is made up of 16 amino acids. Germline CDR1 and CDR2: MNHEY and SMNVEV (reference sequence). V trimming: 6 bases; J trimming: 5 bases; junction bases outside the gene matches: 13. The CDR3 reads CASRPWEGIINNEQFF. The DNA for the CDR3 is TGTGCCAGCAGACCTTGGGAGGGTATTATAAACAATGAGCAGTTCTTC.

The chain is built from TRBV28 and TRBJ1-3, with D possibly being TRBD1 (6 bases). CDR1 MDHEN and CDR2 SYDVKM come from the germline V gene. The CDR3 has 15 amino acids. V was shortened by 8 bases and J by 1 base, with 15 bases between the two germline ends. The CDR3, as DNA: TGTGCCAGCCAGGACAGTTCATTGTCTGGAAACACCATATATTTT. This sequence encodes CASQDSSLSGNTIYF.

V usage is TRBV2 and J usage is TRBJ2-1, with D unclear. Germline assignment: CDR1 SNHLY and CDR2 FYNNEI. The ends were cut back, 2 bases at V and 5 bases at J, with 16 bases in the middle. The CDR3 has 16 residues. The CDR3 DNA is TGTGCCAGCAGTGAACGTTTGATGGGCGGAAACAATGAGCAGTTCTTC. This codes for CASSERLMGGNNEQFF.

The rearrangement links TRBV5-6 to TRBJ2-3, with 9 bases that match TRBD2. The J segment lost 7 bases and the V segment lost 0 bases, leaving 15 bases of the junction unmatched. The CDR3 is made up of 18 amino acids. Per germline, CDR1 SGHDT and CDR2 YYEEEE. The CDR3 region is CASSLARRGAGGWNTQYF. The CDR3 DNA sequence: TGTGCCAGCAGCTTGGCCAGGCGGGGAGCGGGAGGCTGGAATACGCAGTATTTT.

The chain employs TRBV18 and TRBJ2-1, with D uncertain. Germline V CDR1 and CDR2: KGHSH, LQKENI. There are 19 residues in the CDR3. Trimming removed 6 bases at V and 3 bases at J, with 27 bases between. In DNA form, the CDR3 reads TGTGCCAGCTCCCGACGAGCTATACAATCGAATGGAGACTACAATGAGCAGTTCTTC. Protein: CASSRRAIQSNGDYNEQFF.

This clone was recorded a few times. Other nucleotide sequences from this sample produce the same CDR3. The V call is TRBV28, the J call TRBJ2-2; D not resolved. Germline V lookup: CDR1 MDHEN, CDR2 SYDVKM. The CDR3 is 12 residues long. V dropped 7 bases and J dropped 1 base, with 4 bases sitting between them. CDR3 protein: CASNRNTGELFF. As DNA, the CDR3 is TGTGCCAGCAATCGGAACACCGGGGAGCTGTTTTTT.

The V call is TRBV5-1, the J call TRBJ1-1; D is ambiguous. Germline CDR1 and CDR2: SGHRS and YFSETQ. The CDR3 is made up of 12 amino acids. Between the trimmed V and J ends, which lost 5 bases and 8 bases, there was a span of 13 bases. Written as DNA, the CDR3 is TGCGCCAGCAGGGAAACCAACGCGGAAGCTTTCTTT. Amino acid sequence: CASRETNAEAFF.

The J gene is TRBJ1-6, the V gene TRBV5-8; weak D call: TRBD1 (6 bases). Per the germline V gene, CDR1 is SGHTS and CDR2 is YDEGEE. Trimming removed 4 bases from V and 6 bases from J, with 14 bases in between. The CDR3 extends over 15 amino acids. The CDR3 DNA follows: TGTGCCAGCAGCGTCACAGGGAGACCTAATTCACCCCTCCACTTT. This sequence encodes CASSVTGRPNSPLHF.

The chain recombines TRBV5-1 with TRBJ1-5, with D possibly TRBD1 on 5 matching bases. This CDR3 contains 13 residues. V lost 4 bases, J lost 7 bases, and 12 bases lay in between. Germline V gives CDR1 SGHRS, CDR2 YFSETQ. DNA for the CDR3: TGCGCCAGCAGCCTCATGGGGGGGCAGCCCCAGCATTTT. Amino acids: CASSLMGGQPQHF.

The rearrangement joins TRBV28 to TRBJ2-3; maybe TRBD1 (6 bases). CDR1 and CDR2 from the germline V gene are MDHEN and SYDVKM. This CDR3 comprises 12 residues. V lost 4 bases and J 8 bases, leaving 10 bases between the germline ends. The CDR3 protein is CASSSQGPTQYF. The CDR3 DNA follows: TGTGCCAGCAGTTCCCAGGGGCCTACGCAGTATTTT.

The rearrangement uses TRBV15 and TRBJ2-5; D ambiguous. V dropped 5 bases and J dropped 7 bases, with 17 bases sitting between them. There are 14 residues in the CDR3. Per the germline V gene, CDR1 is LNHNV and CDR2 is YYDKDF (reference sequence). CDR3 sequence (DNA): TGTGCCACCAGCGACGGGCCATGGGAAGGGACCCAGTACTTC. It is translated as CATSDGPWEGTQYF.

The V gene is TRBV2, the J gene TRBJ2-1, with D possibly TRBD2 on 6 matching bases. CDR1 and CDR2 (germline): SNHLY, FYNNEI. Trimming cost V 2 bases and J 6 bases, with 17 bases left between them. This CDR3 region has 16 residues. CDR3 DNA sequence: TGTGCCAGCAGTGAAAGGTTTGGGGTGGGAGGCAATGAGCAGTTCTTC. Translated: CASSERFGVGGNEQFF.

The V and J genes are TRBV6-5 and TRBJ2-6, with D tentatively TRBD1 (6 bases). The ends were cut back, 4 bases at V and 1 base at J, with 8 bases in the middle. The CDR3 contains 15 residues. CDR1 is MNHEY, CDR2 SVGAGI, per germline. CDR3 sequence reads: CASSSGQSGANVLTF. The CDR3 nucleotides are TGTGCCAGCAGTTCCGGACAGTCTGGGGCCAACGTCCTGACTTTC.

The chain uses TRBV6-4 and TRBJ2-1; the D gene is possibly TRBD2 (6 bases). The CDR3 covers 14 residues. With 1 base removed from V and 4 bases from J, the gap between germline ends came to 8 bases. CDR1 is MRHNA, CDR2 SNTAGT, per germline. CDR3 sequence (DNA): TGTGCCAGCAGTGACTTGGGAGGATACAATGAGCAGTTCTTC. Protein sequence: CASSDLGGYNEQFF.

The CDR3 is CASSQGWTSGDSYEQYF. The CDR3 DNA sequence: TGCGCCAGCAGCCAAGGATGGACTAGCGGGGACTCCTACGAGCAGTACTTC. V gene TRBV4-1 combines with J gene TRBJ2-5; 12 nucleotides line up with TRBD2. The J call is in doubt because the DNA end fits TRBJ2-7 better. This CDR3 spans 17 amino acids. The germline V gene has CDR1 MGHRA and CDR2 YSYEKL.